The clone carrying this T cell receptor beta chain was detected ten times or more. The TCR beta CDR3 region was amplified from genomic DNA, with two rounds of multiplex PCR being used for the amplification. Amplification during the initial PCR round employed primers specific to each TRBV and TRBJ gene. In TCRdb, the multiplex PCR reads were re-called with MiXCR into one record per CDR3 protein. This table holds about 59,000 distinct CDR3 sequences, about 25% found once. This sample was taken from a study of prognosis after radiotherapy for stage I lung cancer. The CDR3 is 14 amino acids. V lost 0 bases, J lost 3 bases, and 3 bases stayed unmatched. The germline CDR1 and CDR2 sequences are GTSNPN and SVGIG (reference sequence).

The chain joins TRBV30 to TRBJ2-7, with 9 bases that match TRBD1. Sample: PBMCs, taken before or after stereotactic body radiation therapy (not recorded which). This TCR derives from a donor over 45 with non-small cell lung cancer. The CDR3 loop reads CAWSVVDRGYEQYF. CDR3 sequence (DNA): TGTGCCTGGAGTGTAGTGGACAGGGGCTACGAGCAGTACTTC.